The rows below give T cell receptor beta chains drawn from one sample of a study of control samples from healthy donors and cancer patients. Some clones are missing from TCRdb's copy, which holds only in-frame ones; the method was immunoSEQ multiplex PCR. The sample carries about 65,000 clones, approximately 90% recorded once. Sequenced input: PBMCs. Every receptor here comes from a woman between 50 and 59 years old with colorectal cancer. Both conserved end residues are part of each CDR3. D genes are given only for firm matches. Clone sizes are given selectively: once, few, many, or a class where the clone is expanded.

.	TRBV28	.	TRBJ1-5	CASSAAGSTQPQHF	TGTGCCAGCAGCGCTGCAGGGAGCACTCAGCCCCAGCATTTT
.	TRBV2	.	TRBJ1-1	CASNRGADTEAFF	TGTGCCAGCAATCGGGGGGCGGACACTGAAGCTTTCTTT
.	TRBV28	.	TRBJ1-3	CASSSPSGVNGDTIYF	TGTGCCAGCAGTTCTCCTTCGGGGGTTAACGGGGACACCATATATTTT
.	TRBV5-8	.	TRBJ2-7	CASSLAAYEQYF	TGTGCCAGCAGCTTGGCTGCCTACGAGCAGTACTTC
.	TRBV5-4	.	TRBJ2-7	CASTHRDSYEQYF	TGTGCCAGCACACACAGGGACTCCTACGAGCAGTACTTC
.	TRBV5-1	.	TRBJ1-1	CASSLDAGTNTEAFF	TGCGCCAGCAGCTTGGACGCAGGGACGAACACTGAAGCTTTCTTT
.	TRBV19	.	TRBJ1-1	CASSTWLVGGENTEAFF	TGTGCCAGTAGTACCTGGCTTGTGGGGGGAGAGAACACTGAAGCTTTCTTT
.	TRBV7-9	.	TRBJ2-2	CASSARPHGGELFF	TGTGCCAGCAGCGCCCGACCGCACGGTGGGGAGCTGTTTTTT
.	TRBV9	.	TRBJ1-1	CASSVRVGTEAFF	TGTGCCAGCAGCGTACGGGTCGGGACTGAAGCTTTCTTT
TRBD2	TRBV20-1	.	TRBJ2-4	CSASYERGGSNIQYF	TGCAGTGCTAGTTACGAGCGGGGGGGCTCGAACATTCAGTACTTC
TRBD1	TRBV19	once	TRBJ2-3	CATRQGDSTDTQYF	TGTGCCACACGACAGGGGGATAGTACAGATACGCAGTATTTT
TRBD2	TRBV7-9	.	TRBJ2-5	CASSLEWGGPGETQYF	TGTGCCAGCAGCTTAGAATGGGGGGGTCCTGGGGAGACCCAGTACTTC
.	TRBV27	.	TRBJ1-1	CASSPIGGLGTEAFF	TGTGCCAGCAGTCCCATCGGGGGGCTGGGCACTGAAGCTTTCTTT
.	TRBV3-1/TRBV3-2	.	TRBJ1-1	CASSQGEVSRNAEAFF	TGTGCCAGCAGCCAAGGCGAGGTATCCAGGAACGCTGAAGCTTTCTTT
.	TRBV2	once	TRBJ2-7	CASRRSYNYEQYF	TGTGCCAGCAGAAGGTCTTATAACTACGAGCAGTACTTC
TRBD1	TRBV10-1	.	TRBJ2-3	CASSDGTGGADTQYF	TGCGCCAGCAGTGACGGGACAGGGGGCGCAGATACGCAGTATTTT
TRBD2	TRBV5-1	.	TRBJ2-3	CASSLVQAGGPAGQYF	TGCGCCAGCAGCTTGGTTCAAGCGGGGGGCCCAGCAGGGCAGTATTTT
TRBD1	TRBV19	.	TRBJ1-1	CASRGTGQNTEAFF	TGTGCCAGTAGGGGGACAGGCCAGAACACTGAAGCTTTCTTT
TRBD1	TRBV9	once	TRBJ1-6	CASSGKTGANSPLHF	TGTGCCAGCAGCGGGAAGACAGGGGCCAATTCACCCCTCCACTTT
.	TRBV3-1/TRBV3-2	.	TRBJ1-2	CASSQDFRGYGYTF	TGTGCCAGCAGCCAAGATTTCAGGGGCTATGGCTACACCTTC
TRBD2	TRBV7-2	.	TRBJ2-2	CASRDEAGQNTGELFF	TGTGCCAGCAGGGACGAAGCGGGGCAGAACACCGGGGAGCTGTTTTTT
.	TRBV30	.	TRBJ1-2	CAWRSGTDYGYTF	TGTGCCTGGAGATCCGGGACGGACTATGGCTACACCTTC
TRBD1	TRBV18	.	TRBJ2-5	CASSRRDRGLETQYF	TGTGCCAGCTCGCGCCGGGACAGGGGATTGGAGACCCAGTACTTC
.	TRBV5-8	.	TRBJ1-5	CASSLGQQVPSNQPQHF	TGTGCCAGCAGCTTGGGACAGCAAGTACCTAGCAATCAGCCCCAGCATTTT
TRBD1	TRBV25-1	.	TRBJ1-1	CASSEYKRDSQYF	TGTGCCAGCAGTGAATATAAGAGGGACAGTCAATACTTT
TRBD1	TRBV7-6	.	TRBJ2-5	CASSFRQGAWETQYF	TGTGCCAGCAGCTTCCGACAGGGGGCTTGGGAGACCCAGTACTTC
.	TRBV7-8	.	TRBJ2-7	CASSFGDSYEQYF	TGTGCCAGCAGCTTTGGGGACTCCTACGAGCAGTACTTC
.	TRBV27	.	TRBJ2-6	CASSLSGVGSMSGANVLTF	TGTGCCAGCAGTTTGTCCGGCGTGGGTAGTATGTCTGGGGCCAACGTCCTGACTTTC
.	TRBV5-6	.	TRBJ1-1	CASSLEGPAGTEAFF	TGTGCCAGCAGCCTGGAGGGCCCGGCGGGGACTGAAGCTTTCTTT